One and the same sample provided the 22 T cell receptor beta chains below, sequenced in a study of blood T cells in healthy people across ages. Sample-barcoded 5' priming and a J-beta primer mix drove a second PCR of 7 to 11 cycles. TCRdb reprocessed the 5' RACE reads with MiXCR, giving one entry per CDR3 protein. The table shows hundreds of thousands of distinct CDR3 sequences, with roughly 32% occurring only once. Sequenced material: blood. The receptors stem from a woman older than 75 in good health.

The chain has TRBV7-2 and TRBJ1-3, with TRBD1 as a possible D gene (5 bases). V lost 1 base and J 0 bases, leaving 13 bases between the germline ends. The CDR3 contains 17 residues. Germline V gives CDR1 SGHTA, CDR2 FQGNSA. The CDR3 is CASSLGVAGLSGNTIYF. The DNA for the CDR3 is TGTGCCAGCAGCTTAGGGGTCGCAGGGCTCTCTGGAAACACCATATATTTT.

The chain combines TRBV20-1 with TRBJ1-6, with D hard to call. The CDR3 has 15 amino acids. Trimming cost V 2 bases and J 14 bases, with 22 bases left between them. CDR1 and CDR2 from the germline V gene are DFQATT and SNEGSKA (reference sequence). The CDR3 region has the DNA TGCAGTGCTAGACCCCCGGGAAGTGGCTTGGAGACCCTCCACTTT. Residues: CSARPPGSGLETLHF.

The chain has TRBV5-1 and TRBJ1-1; TRBD1 is a possible D gene (5 bases). Between the trimmed V and J ends, which lost 0 bases and 6 bases, there was a span of 9 bases. Germline V gene lookup returns CDR1 SGHRS and CDR2 YFSETQ. The CDR3 totals 13 residues. The CDR3 coding sequence is TGCGCCAGCAGCTTGGGTTTGGGGGCTGAAGCTTTCTTT. It codes for CASSLGLGAEAFF.

This clonotype was detected ten times or more. The chain combines TRBV7-2 with TRBJ2-7, with 8 bases identical to TRBD2. V was pared by 2 bases and J by 2 bases, with 2 bases of the junction left unmatched. CDR1 is SGHTA, CDR2 FQGNSA, per germline. This CDR3 comprises 14 residues. The CDR3 sequence: CASSLSGGTYEQYF. In DNA form, the CDR3 reads TGTGCCAGCAGCTTAAGCGGGGGCACCTACGAGCAGTACTTC.

This clonotype came up many times. The chain uses TRBV30 and TRBJ2-7; 10 bases align to TRBD1. In germline, CDR1 is GTSNPN, CDR2 SVGIG (reference sequence). This CDR3 is built from 17 residues. V shed 2 bases and J 2 bases; nucleotides not matched to a gene: 12. CDR3 amino acids: CAWSIPRDRGVPYEQYF. CDR3 nucleotides: TGTGCCTGGAGTATACCCCGGGACAGGGGAGTCCCCTACGAGCAGTACTTC. Based on the CDR3 plus reference TRBV30 and TRBJ2-7, the full variable domain is SQTIHQWPATLVQPVGSPLSLECTVEGTSNPNLYWYRQAAGRGLQLLFYSVGIGQISSEVPQNLSASRPQDRQFILSSKKLLLSDSGFYLCAWSIPRDRGVPYEQYFGPGTRLTVT.

Details on this clonotype: Relative to the germline gene, one junction end is altered; a read error may explain this. This chain uses TRBV6-1 with TRBJ1-4; unclear D gene. Germline V gives CDR1 MNHNS, CDR2 SASEGT. The CDR3 sequence is 13 residues long. The CDR3 reads CANSERINEKLFF. DNA of the CDR3: TGTGCCAACAGTGAAAGGATCAATGAAAAACTGTTTTTT.

Many counts were recorded for this clonotype. This sequence joins TRBV6-1 and TRBJ2-7; 8 nucleotides match TRBD1. The germline V gene has CDR1 MNHNS and CDR2 SASEGT. Losses at the gene ends were 6 bases for V and 1 base for J; bases not matched to a gene: 5. The CDR3 totals 14 residues. The CDR3 sequence: CASRDRAPSYEQYF. The CDR3 bases are TGTGCCAGCAGGGACAGGGCCCCTTCCTACGAGCAGTACTTC.

This chain links TRBV19 with TRBJ1-4; maybe TRBD1 (5 bases). The V gene lost 4 bases and the J gene lost 0 bases, with 15 bases spanning the gap. Germline V gives CDR1 LNHDA, CDR2 SQIVND (reference sequence). The CDR3 totals 17 residues. The CDR3 loop reads CASSRRTGTATNEKLFF. CDR3 DNA sequence: TGTGCCAGTAGTAGACGGACGGGGACTGCAACTAATGAAAAACTGTTTTTT.

This clonotype has just a few counts. The rearrangement joins TRBV6-2 or TRBV6-3 to TRBJ2-7; D not certain. Between the trimmed V and J ends, which lost 6 bases and 2 bases, there was a span of 20 bases. Germline V CDR1 and CDR2: MNHEY, SVGEGT. The length of the CDR3 is 16 residues. CDR3 residues: CASRRHQRRLTYEQYF. The CDR3 DNA is TGTGCCAGCAGGCGCCACCAGAGGCGGCTGACCTACGAGCAGTACTTC.

This clonotype was observed a few times. V and J are TRBV29-1 and TRBJ1-2; D call uncertain. The CDR3 has 14 amino acids. CDR1 is SQVTM, CDR2 ANQGSEA, per germline. V gave up 4 bases and J gave up 3 bases, with 15 bases separating them. The CDR3 DNA reads TGCAGCGTTGCGTCAGCGGCAGTTGACTATGGCTACACCTTC. It yields the protein CSVASAAVDYGYTF.

The chain is built from TRBV30 and TRBJ2-7; D not certain. The CDR3 runs to 11 residues. The germline V gene has CDR1 GTSNPN and CDR2 SVGIG (reference sequence). The ends were cut back, 4 bases at V and 1 base at J, with 5 bases in the middle. This chain's CDR3 is CAWKRSYEQYF. The DNA for the CDR3 is TGTGCCTGGAAACGGTCCTACGAGCAGTACTTC.

This clonotype was detected only a few times. The chain is built from TRBV6-6 and TRBJ1-1; no definite D call. V was clipped by 7 bases and J by 4 bases, with 16 bases between them. The CDR3 extends over 14 amino acids. Germline CDR1 MNHNY, CDR2 SVGAGI (reference sequence). CDR3 in amino acids: CASTPGADGTEAFF. CDR3 in DNA: TGTGCCAGCACTCCGGGAGCCGACGGCACTGAAGCTTTCTTT.

This chain connects TRBV5-1 to TRBJ2-5, with 12 bases identical to TRBD1. The length of the CDR3 is 13 residues. V was clipped by 4 bases and J by 11 bases; unmatched bases: 6. Germline V lookup: CDR1 SGHRS, CDR2 YFSETQ. The CDR3 is CASSPGQGASQYF. The CDR3 DNA reads as TGCGCCAGCAGCCCGGGACAGGGGGCCTCTCAGTACTTC.

Comment on this clonotype: One end of the junction is discordant with germline, which a read error may explain. The CDR3 nucleotides are TGCGCCAGCAGCCAAGAGTCAGGCCACGAGCAGGACTTC. Protein sequence: CASSQESGHEQDF. V is TRBV4-3 and J is TRBJ2-7; no clear D gene. The CDR3 is 13 amino acids. Per germline, CDR1 LGHNA and CDR2 YSLEER.

Regarding this clonotype: This clone may be a read error of a much larger clone one base away. The rearrangement uses TRBV6-5 and TRBJ1-2; D is uncertain. The CDR3 covers 14 residues. CDR1 is MNHEY, CDR2 SVGAGI, per germline. This CDR3 reads CAGSYTHGSGGYTF. In DNA form, the CDR3 reads TGTGCCGGCAGTTACACCCACGGCTCCGGCGGCTACACCTTC.

This clonotype was detected once. This sequence joins TRBV24-1 and TRBJ2-1; 11 nucleotides align to TRBD2. The V and J ends lost 7 bases and 1 base, in that order; junction bases with no gene match: 5. Germline-derived CDR1 and CDR2 are KGHDR and SFDVKD. The CDR3 is 16 residues long. The CDR3 here is CATSQTSGRSYNEQFF. CDR3 coding DNA: TGTGCCACCAGCCAAACTAGCGGGAGATCCTACAATGAGCAGTTCTTC.

Only a few counts were recorded for this clonotype. It may be a read error: a sequence one base away is much more abundant. CDR3 DNA sequence: TGTGCCGGCAGTTACTCGAGCGGGGGCCGATACAATGAGCAGTTCTTC. Its protein is CAGSYSSGGRYNEQFF. The chain uses TRBV6-5 and TRBJ2-1; the match to TRBD2 covers 8 bases. Germline V gene data show CDR1 as MNHEY and CDR2 as SVGAGI. The CDR3 length is 16 residues.

The V and J genes are TRBV12-3 or TRBV12-4 and TRBJ2-2; 14 positions agree with TRBD2. With V trimmed by 6 bases and J by 6 bases, 3 bases remained unmatched. There are 15 residues in the CDR3. The CDR3 reads CASRETSGRAGELFF. The CDR3 nucleotides read TGTGCCAGCAGAGAGACTAGCGGGAGGGCCGGGGAGCTGTTTTTT.

This clonotype was seen at least ten times. This chain connects TRBV12-3 or TRBV12-4 to TRBJ1-2; 7 nucleotides line up with TRBD1. Germline trimming cut 5 bases from V and 0 bases from J; bases unmatched to any gene: 9. The CDR3 is 16 amino acids. CDR3 protein: CASSLDRDRANYGYTF. The CDR3 DNA follows: TGTGCCAGCAGTCTCGACAGGGACAGAGCTAACTATGGCTACACCTTC.

This clonotype was seen many times. The chain uses TRBV20-1 and TRBJ1-2; D unresolved. The CDR3 contains 13 residues. Trimming removed 0 bases from V and 6 bases from J, with 11 bases in between. The germline CDR1 and CDR2 sequences are DFQATT and SNEGSKA (reference sequence). This chain's CDR3 is CSARDWALDGYTF. The CDR3 DNA follows: TGCAGTGCTAGAGACTGGGCCCTGGATGGCTACACCTTC.

This clonotype was seen many times. The V and J genes are TRBV12-3 or TRBV12-4 and TRBJ1-1, with D hard to call. Trimming took off 1 base at V and 6 bases at J, with 9 bases between the two ends. The CDR3 runs 13 residues. CDR3 nucleotide sequence: TGTGCCAGCAGTTTAGTCCCGCAGTCTGAAGCTTTCTTT. This translates into CASSLVPQSEAFF.

The chain has TRBV7-9 and TRBJ1-1; unclear D gene. Trimming stripped 11 bases from V and 0 bases from J, with 13 bases between. Germline V gene data show CDR1 as SEHNR and CDR2 as FQNEAQ (reference sequence). There are 13 residues in the CDR3. The CDR3 DNA sequence: TGTGCCGGTCAGAGAGCCATGAACACTGAAGCTTTCTTT. Amino acids: CAGQRAMNTEAFF.